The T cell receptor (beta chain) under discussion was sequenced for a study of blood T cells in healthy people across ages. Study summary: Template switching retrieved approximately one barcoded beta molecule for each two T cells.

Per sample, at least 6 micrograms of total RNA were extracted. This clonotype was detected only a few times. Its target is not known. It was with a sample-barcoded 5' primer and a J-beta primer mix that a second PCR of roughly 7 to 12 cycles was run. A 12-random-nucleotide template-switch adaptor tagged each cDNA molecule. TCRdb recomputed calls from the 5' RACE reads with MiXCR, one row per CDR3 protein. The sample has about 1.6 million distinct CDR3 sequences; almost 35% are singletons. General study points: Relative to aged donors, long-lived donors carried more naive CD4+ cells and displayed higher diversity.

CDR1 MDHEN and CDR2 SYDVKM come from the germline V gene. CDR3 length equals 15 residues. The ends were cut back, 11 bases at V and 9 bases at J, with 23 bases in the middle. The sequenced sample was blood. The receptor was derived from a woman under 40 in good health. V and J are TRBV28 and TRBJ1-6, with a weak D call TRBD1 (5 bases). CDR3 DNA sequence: TGTGCCTCAGGGCGGCGCCGCAGGGATACTTCACCCCTCCACTTT. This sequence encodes CASGRRRRDTSPLHF. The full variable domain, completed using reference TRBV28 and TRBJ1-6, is DVKVTQSSRYLVKRTGEKVFLECVQDMDHENMFWYRQDPGLGLRLIYFSYDVKMKEKGDIPEGYSVSREKKERFSLILESASTNQTSMYLCASGRRRRDTSPLHFGNGTRLTVT.